This note documents a single T cell receptor beta chain sequence. As processed by the authors: Counts of nucleated cells, estimated from reference gene primer amplification, were obtained. Sequencing was performed with immunoSEQ multiplex PCR; in TCRdb, only in-frame clones are kept and a portion is missing. For V, J and clone size, that table is used; D and trimming come from the DNA. This sample has about 100,000 clones, with more than 70% found just once. The sample belongs to a study of blood T cell repertoires in COVID-19. Whole-study context: The samples span acute and convalescent COVID-19 from the United States, Italy and Spain. PBMCs, B-cell-depleted T cells, or T cells provided the cDNA or gDNA that made up the material.

The J segment lost 5 bases and the V segment lost 5 bases, leaving 5 bases of the junction unmatched. The CDR3 is 14 amino acids. The germline V gene has CDR1 LGHDT and CDR2 YNNKEL (reference sequence). Sequenced: peripheral blood. This receptor was taken from a human donor in a cohort sampled during active COVID-19. The chain employs TRBV3-1 (or the pseudogene TRBV3-2) and TRBJ2-1; 8 bases are a match to TRBD2. The CDR3 DNA is TGTGCCAGCAGCTCGGGACTAGGGGACAATGAGCAGTTCTTC. Protein: CASSSGLGDNEQFF.